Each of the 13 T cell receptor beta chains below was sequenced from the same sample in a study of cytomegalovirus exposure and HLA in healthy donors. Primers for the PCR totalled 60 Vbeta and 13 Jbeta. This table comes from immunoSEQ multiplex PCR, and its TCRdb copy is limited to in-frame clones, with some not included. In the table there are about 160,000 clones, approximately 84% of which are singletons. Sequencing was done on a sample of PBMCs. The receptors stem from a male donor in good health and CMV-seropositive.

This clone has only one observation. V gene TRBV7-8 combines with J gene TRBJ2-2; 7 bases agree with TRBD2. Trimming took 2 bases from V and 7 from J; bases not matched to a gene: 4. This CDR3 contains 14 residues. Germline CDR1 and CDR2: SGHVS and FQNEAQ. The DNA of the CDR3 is TGTGCCAGCAGCTTATCGGGGGGTCACGGGGAGCTGTTTTTT. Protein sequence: CASSLSGGHGELFF. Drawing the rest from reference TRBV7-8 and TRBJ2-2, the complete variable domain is GAGVSQSPRYKVAKRGQDVALRCDPISGHVSLFWYQQALGQGPEFLTYFQNEAQLDKSGLPSDRFFAERPEGSVSTLKIQRTQQEDSAVYLCASSLSGGHGELFFGEGSRLTVL.

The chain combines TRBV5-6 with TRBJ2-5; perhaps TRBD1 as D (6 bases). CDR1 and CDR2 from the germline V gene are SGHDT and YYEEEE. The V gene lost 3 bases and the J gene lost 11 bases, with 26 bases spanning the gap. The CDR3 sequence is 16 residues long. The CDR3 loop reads CASSYSGASKRWEQYF. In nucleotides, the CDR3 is TGTGCCAGCAGCTATTCAGGGGCGAGTAAGAGGTGGGAGCAGTACTTC.

The CDR3 spells CASSSGTSGSEQFF. CDR3 nucleotide sequence: TGTGCCAGCAGTTCCGGGACTAGCGGGAGCGAGCAGTTCTTC. The chain has TRBV27 and TRBJ2-1, with TRBD2 identical over 14 bases. This CDR3 has 14 amino acids. V lost 4 bases and J lost 10; bases outside the gene matches: 3. Germline V gives CDR1 MNHEY, CDR2 SMNVEV (reference sequence).

CDR3 bases: TGTGCCAGCAGCCGACAGTTTGACTTTCACAATGAGCAGTTCTTC. Protein product: CASSRQFDFHNEQFF. The J gene is TRBJ2-1, the V gene TRBV5-6, with D possibly matching TRBD1 (5 bases). The germline V and J ends were trimmed by 4 bases and 5 bases, with 16 bases remaining between them. CDR1 and CDR2 from the germline V gene are SGHDT and YYEEEE. The CDR3 contains 15 residues.

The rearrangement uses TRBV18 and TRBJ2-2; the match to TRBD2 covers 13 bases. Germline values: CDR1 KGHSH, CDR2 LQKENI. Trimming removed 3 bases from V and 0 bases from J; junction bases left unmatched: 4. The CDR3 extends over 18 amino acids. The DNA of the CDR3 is TGTGCCAGCTCACCTCTCGGACTAGCGGGAGCGAACACCGGGGAGCTGTTTTTT. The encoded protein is CASSPLGLAGANTGELFF.

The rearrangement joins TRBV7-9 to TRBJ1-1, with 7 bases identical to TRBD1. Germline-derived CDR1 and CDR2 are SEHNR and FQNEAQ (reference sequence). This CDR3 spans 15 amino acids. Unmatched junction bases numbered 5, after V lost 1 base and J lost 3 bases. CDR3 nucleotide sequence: TGTGCCAGCAGCTTAGACCAGGGGGTGCACACTGAAGCTTTCTTT. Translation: CASSLDQGVHTEAFF.

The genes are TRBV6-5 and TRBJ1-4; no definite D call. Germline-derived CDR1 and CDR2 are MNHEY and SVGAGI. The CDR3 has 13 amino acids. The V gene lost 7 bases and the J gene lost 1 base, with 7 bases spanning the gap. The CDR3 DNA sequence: TGTGCCAGCACGGGAGGAACTAATGAAAAACTGTTTTTT. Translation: CASTGGTNEKLFF.

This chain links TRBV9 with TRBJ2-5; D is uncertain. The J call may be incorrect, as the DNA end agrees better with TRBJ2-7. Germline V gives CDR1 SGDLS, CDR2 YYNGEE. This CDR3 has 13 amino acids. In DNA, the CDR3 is TGTGCCAGCAGCGTAGCCCCACTATACGAGCAGTACTTC. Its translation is CASSVAPLYEQYF.

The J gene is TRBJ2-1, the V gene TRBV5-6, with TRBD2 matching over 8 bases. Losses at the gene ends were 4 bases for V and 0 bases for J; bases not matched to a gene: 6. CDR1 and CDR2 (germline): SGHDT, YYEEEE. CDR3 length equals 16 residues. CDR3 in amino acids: CASSGGTRHSYNEQFF. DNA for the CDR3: TGTGCCAGCAGCGGTGGGACTAGGCACTCCTACAATGAGCAGTTCTTC.

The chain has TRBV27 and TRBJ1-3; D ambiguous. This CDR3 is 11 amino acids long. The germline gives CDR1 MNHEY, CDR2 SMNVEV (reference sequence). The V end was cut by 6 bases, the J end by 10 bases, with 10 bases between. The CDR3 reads CASSLAGTIYF. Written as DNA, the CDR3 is TGTGCCAGCAGCCTCGCGGGGACCATATATTTT.

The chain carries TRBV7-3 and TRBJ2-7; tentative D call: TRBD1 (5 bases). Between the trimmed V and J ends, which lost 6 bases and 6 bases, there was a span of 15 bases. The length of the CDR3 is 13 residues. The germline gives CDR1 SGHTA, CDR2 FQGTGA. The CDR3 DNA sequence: TGTGCCAGCAGGTTGGGGCAGGCGCGCGAGCAGTACTTC. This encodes CASRLGQAREQYF.

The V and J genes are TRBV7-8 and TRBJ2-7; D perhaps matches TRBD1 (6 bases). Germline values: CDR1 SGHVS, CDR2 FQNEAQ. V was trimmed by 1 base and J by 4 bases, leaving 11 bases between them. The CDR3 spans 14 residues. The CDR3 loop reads CASSLGAGEYEQYF. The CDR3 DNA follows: TGTGCCAGCAGCTTAGGGGCAGGGGAGTACGAGCAGTACTTC. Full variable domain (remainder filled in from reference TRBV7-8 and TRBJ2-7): GAGVSQSPRYKVAKRGQDVALRCDPISGHVSLFWYQQALGQGPEFLTYFQNEAQLDKSGLPSDRFFAERPEGSVSTLKIQRTQQEDSAVYLCASSLGAGEYEQYFGPGTRLTVT.

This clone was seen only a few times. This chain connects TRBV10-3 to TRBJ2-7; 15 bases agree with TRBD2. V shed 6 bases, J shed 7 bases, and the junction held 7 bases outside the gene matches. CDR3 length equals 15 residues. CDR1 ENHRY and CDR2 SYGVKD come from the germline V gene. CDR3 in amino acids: CAISGLAGGPGEQYF. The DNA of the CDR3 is TGTGCCATCAGCGGACTAGCGGGAGGGCCGGGAGAGCAGTACTTC.